This T cell receptor beta chain was identified in a study of beta chain features in type 1 diabetes. In the study overall: On cell yields, gender and age, patients and healthy donors were similar.

The study's findings and limits: TCRB CDR3 length was moderately but significantly reduced in all four CD4+ subsets of Type 1 diabetes patients. Equally in patients and controls, PCR might preferentially amplify shorter templates.

Sequenced material consisted of expressed TCRB transcripts (all of the isolated RNA was reverse transcribed). Assay: immunoSEQ multiplex PCR; the TCRdb copy retains only in-frame clones and omits some. The sample consists of around 690,000 clones, roughly 12% of them appearing once. CDR1 and CDR2 (germline): LGHNA, YSLEER. CDR3 length: 14 residues. After removal of 3 bases from V and 4 bases from J, the junction contained 2 bases not matched to a gene. This clone has a handful of counts. Its cognate antigen is unknown. This clonotype originated in a man aged 30-40 years with type 1 diabetes. The sample taken for sequencing was naive CD4+ T cells from blood. The J gene is TRBJ1-1, the V gene TRBV4-3; 10 bases match TRBD1. CDR3 nucleotides: TGCGCCAGCAGCCACCGGACAGGGGGCACTGAAGCTTTCTTT. Residues: CASSHRTGGTEAFF.